This T cell receptor (beta chain) stems from a study of CD8 T cells in Susac syndrome (dated by TCRdb to the late 2010s). Study-wide context: Among the Susac syndrome patients who were sequenced, clinically active disease was present in over 5 and clinical remission was observed in fewer than 10. Susac syndrome patients were therapy-naive, on corticosteroids (some also receiving IVIg), or on IVIg alone at blood withdrawal. Whether CD8+ T cell activation and differentiation in Susac syndrome was antigen driven was tested using repertoire sequencing. Clonality of the CD8+ T cell repertoire was compared between 11 to 12 healthy donors, about 14 Susac syndrome patients and under 19 multiple sclerosis patients. The full study reports these points: Looking at Susac-specific public clones, the researchers identified roughly 17 in the total CD8+ repertoire and a few in the CD8+ TEMRA repertoire. The number of individuals in the TCR sequencing and HLA analysis was recognized as being relatively small. CD8+ repertoires in Susac syndrome showed clonal expansion, which was highest in CD8+ TEMRA cells and was greater in clinically active patients than in remitting patients.

High-throughput TCR beta sequencing profiled peripheral blood CD8+ and CD4+ T cells from healthy donors, Susac syndrome patients and multiple sclerosis patients. The Susac syndrome patients fulfilled recently defined diagnostic criteria for either definite or probable disease. Bulk CD8+ and CD4+ T cells were purified by magnetic negative isolation, while CD8+ TEMRA cells were enriched using FACS. Blood was drawn into EDTA tubes, processed within 24 hours, and PBMCs were isolated by density gradient centrifugation. PBMCs destined for TCR sequencing were cryopreserved in liquid nitrogen and later thawed in a 37 °C water bath. The sorted or isolated CD4+, CD8+ and CD8+ TEMRA cells reached a purity of at least 90%. Looking up the germline V gene yields CDR1 MNHEY and CDR2 SVGAGI. The CDR3 runs 12 residues from the cysteine to the phenylalanine. Only the CDR3 part of the read is kept: 36 bases, read in frame from the first base. V loses 7 bases at its end and J loses 6 bases; junction bases beyond the gene matches: 4.

Points on this clonotype: It lacks a known antigen. Base qualities are not at hand, and no much larger clone is one base apart.

RNA was extracted using the RNeasy kit, and roughly 0.45 to 1 microgram was reverse transcribed with random hexamers. TCR beta CDR3 regions were amplified with the immunoSEQ multiplex PCR assay covering 54 Vbeta and 13 Jbeta segments. Bias from PCR amplification was corrected by using a synthetic template baseline for primer optimization and for computational correction. As for the original processing: Reads were assigned to V, D and J genes according to IMGT and analyzed in immunoSEQ Analyzer, with only productive sequences retained. To calculate clonality, Shannon entropy was normalized by log2 of the number of productive unique sequences and then subtracted from one. Public and private clones were assessed among the 100 most prevalent clones of each patient and control. Susac-specific clones were defined as absent from healthy and MS cohorts, 1052 published viral clones and other ImmuneACCESS disease sequences. Using fastp trimming at Q25 and MiXCR clonotype assembly, TCRdb reanalyzed the public sequencing data and kept in-frame beta chains. Entries that share a CDR3 protein sequence are merged under the most common genes and DNA. The V and J calls and clone size come from TCRdb's table, not from the authors' own analysis. The sample data list 70,000 to 100,000 distinct CDR3 sequences, and approximately 96% of these were observed just once. Of the sample, roughly 0.4% falls within the top ten clones.

This TCR came from a human donor with Susac syndrome. The rearranged chain carries TRBV6-5 and TRBJ1-1, with 8 bases in between that match TRBD1. Sequencing was done on a sample of CD8+ T cells from PBMCs. The DNA sequence reads TGTGCCAGCATCGACAGGGGATCTGAAGCTTTCTTT. Translated, this is CASIDRGSEAFF.